Shown below are 26 T cell receptor beta chains from a single sample sequenced in a study of graft-versus-host responses after intestinal transplantation. This table comes from immunoSEQ multiplex PCR, and its TCRdb copy is limited to in-frame clones, with some not included. Counted here are about 150,000 clones, 80% to 95% occurring once; the ten biggest clones make up 0.19%. Their target antigens are unknown. Specimen: unstimulated CD4+ T cells sorted from spleen or lymph node cells, collected before intestinal transplant. Every receptor here comes from a human donor who received an intestinal transplant.

This chain links TRBV7-8 with TRBJ2-2; TRBD1 might be the D (6 bases). Trimming took off 1 base at V and 0 bases at J, with 6 bases between the two ends. The germline gives CDR1 SGHVS, CDR2 FQNEAQ. This CDR3 spans 15 amino acids. The CDR3 sequence is CASSLGGPNTGELFF. The CDR3 DNA follows: TGTGCCAGCAGCTTAGGGGGGCCGAACACCGGGGAGCTGTTTTTT.

This chain joins TRBV19 and TRBJ1-4; D possibly corresponds to TRBD1 (6 bases). The CDR3 is 16 residues long. CDR1 and CDR2 (germline): LNHDA, SQIVND (reference sequence). Trimming shortened V by 1 base and J by 0 bases, and 9 bases separated the two germline ends. The CDR3 reads CASSIGRTATNEKLFF. Here the CDR3 DNA reads TGTGCCAGTAGTATAGGCAGGACAGCAACTAATGAAAAACTGTTTTTT.

V is TRBV15 and J is TRBJ1-2, with a tentative D call TRBD1 (5 bases). This CDR3 spans 18 amino acids. Trimming pared 1 base from V and 0 bases from J, leaving 18 bases between. Germline loops: CDR1 LNHNV, CDR2 YYDKDF (reference sequence). CDR3 loop: CATSRVLQEGLANYGYTF. In DNA form, the CDR3 reads TGTGCCACCAGCAGAGTCTTACAGGAGGGCCTCGCTAACTATGGCTACACCTTC.

V gene TRBV5-6 combines with J gene TRBJ1-4, with 7 bases fitting TRBD1. The CDR3 is 15 amino acids. The V segment lost 3 bases and the J segment 4 bases; nucleotides outside the gene matches: 6. Germline V gene data show CDR1 as SGHDT and CDR2 as YYEEEE. The CDR3 here is CASSSQGQYNEKLFF. The CDR3, as DNA: TGTGCCAGCAGCTCTCAGGGACAGTATAATGAAAAACTGTTTTTT.

This clone was observed once. J is TRBJ2-2 and V is TRBV15; 7 bases align to TRBD1. This CDR3 spans 17 amino acids. Germline V lookup: CDR1 LNHNV, CDR2 YYDKDF (reference sequence). V lost 2 bases and J lost 1; bases outside the gene matches: 7. The CDR3 DNA reads as TGTGCCACCAGCAGAAACCGGGACAGCATGAACACCGGGGAGCTGTTTTTT. This sequence encodes CATSRNRDSMNTGELFF.

J is TRBJ2-2 and V is TRBV10-3, with 7 bases aligning to TRBD2. CDR3 length: 15 residues. Per the germline V gene, CDR1 is ENHRY and CDR2 is SYGVKD. V lost 6 bases, J lost 8 bases, and 12 bases stayed unmatched. The CDR3 nucleotides read TGTGCCATCAGCCGGGGAGGGGACCCGACAGGGGAGCTGTTTTTT. Translated: CAISRGGDPTGELFF.

V is TRBV6-5 and J is TRBJ2-3; D ambiguous. V was clipped by 6 bases and J by 6 bases, with 19 bases between them. The V gene's germline CDR1 is MNHEY and CDR2 SVGAGI. The CDR3 loop spans 15 amino acids. CDR3 nucleotide sequence: TGTGCCAGCAGACCCGACCACCGCCCCTTCGATACGCAGTATTTT. Protein product: CASRPDHRPFDTQYF.

The rearrangement uses TRBV14 and TRBJ2-2; tentatively, D is TRBD1 (6 bases). V was cut by 0 bases and J by 5 bases, with 13 bases left in between. This CDR3 is built from 16 residues. The germline V gene encodes CDR1 SGHDN and CDR2 FVKESK. CDR3 DNA sequence: TGTGCCAGCAGCCAAGAATGGGGGCGGCGTACCGGGGAGCTGTTTTTT. It encodes CASSQEWGRRTGELFF.

This clone came up once. The genes are TRBV30 and TRBJ2-3; TRBD2 matches at 8 bases. The CDR3 runs to 15 residues. Trimming cost V 2 bases and J 3 bases; bases outside gene matches: 7. The germline V gene has CDR1 GTSNPN and CDR2 SVGIG (reference sequence). The CDR3 here is CAWSREGRRTDTQYF. CDR3 nucleotides: TGTGCCTGGAGTCGGGAGGGCCGGAGAACAGATACGCAGTATTTT.

This clone was found once. V usage is TRBV20-1 and J usage is TRBJ1-6, with 7 bases that match TRBD1. This CDR3 is built from 11 residues. CDR1 is DFQATT and CDR2 is SNEGSKA in the germline V gene (reference sequence). CDR3 sequence reads: CAGQSNSPLHF. The CDR3 DNA follows: TGCGCGGGACAGTCTAATTCACCCCTCCACTTT.

The V and J genes are TRBV5-1 and TRBJ1-1; D might be TRBD1 (6 bases). CDR3 length equals 15 residues. V was clipped by 0 bases and J by 0 bases, with 9 bases between them. The germline V gene encodes CDR1 SGHRS and CDR2 YFSETQ. The chain's CDR3 is CASSLGGGMNTEAFF. CDR3 nucleotide sequence: TGCGCCAGCAGCTTGGGAGGGGGAATGAACACTGAAGCTTTCTTT.

The chain recombines TRBV30 with TRBJ1-3, with D hard to call. CDR1 and CDR2 (germline): GTSNPN, SVGIG (reference sequence). V lost 2 bases, J lost 4 bases, and 9 bases lay in between. CDR3 length: 13 residues. Here the CDR3 DNA reads TGTGCCTGGAGTTTCGACGGAGGAAACACCATATATTTT. The encoded protein is CAWSFDGGNTIYF.

This chain joins TRBV13 and TRBJ1-1; a weak D match, TRBD1 (6 bases). Germline lookup yields CDR1 PRHDT and CDR2 FYEKMQ (reference sequence). The V gene lost 5 bases and the J gene lost 2 bases, with 12 bases spanning the gap. The CDR3 has 14 amino acids. The CDR3 region has the DNA TGTGCCAGCAGCATCAGGGGCCTAAACACTGAAGCTTTCTTT. This codes for CASSIRGLNTEAFF. Full variable domain (rest looked up from reference TRBV13 and TRBJ1-1): AAGVIQSPRHLIKEKRETATLKCYPIPRHDTVYWYQQGPGQDPQFLISFYEKMQSDKGSIPDRFSAQQFSDYHSELNMSSLELGDSALYFCASSIRGLNTEAFFGQGTRLTVV.

The gene calls are TRBV27 and TRBJ1-5; 7 positions match TRBD1. Germline lookup yields CDR1 MNHEY and CDR2 SMNVEV (reference sequence). V gave up 1 base and J gave up 5 bases; unmatched junction bases: 2. The CDR3 is 14 amino acids. The CDR3 sequence is CASSLLTGDQPQHF. CDR3 in DNA: TGTGCCAGCAGTTTATTAACAGGGGATCAGCCCCAGCATTTT.

The V and J genes are TRBV19 and TRBJ1-5; D call uncertain. Germline CDR1 LNHDA, CDR2 SQIVND (reference sequence). V was shortened by 1 base and J by 3 bases, with 10 bases between the two germline ends. The CDR3 has 15 residues. CDR3 residues: CASSIAGEANQPQHF. CDR3 nucleotide sequence: TGTGCCAGTAGTATAGCGGGAGAGGCCAATCAGCCCCAGCATTTT.

This rearrangement joins TRBV5-1 to TRBJ1-1; 8 nucleotides match TRBD1. The germline V gene has CDR1 SGHRS and CDR2 YFSETQ. This CDR3 is built from 14 residues. The trim removed 4 bases at V and 5 bases at J, leaving 7 bases unmatched. The CDR3 sequence: CASSRGQGGTEAFF. The CDR3 bases are TGCGCCAGCAGCCGAGGACAGGGAGGGACTGAAGCTTTCTTT.

The genes are TRBV7-2 and TRBJ2-2; a weak D match, TRBD2 (6 bases). V gave up 1 base and J gave up 6 bases, with 9 bases separating them. CDR1 is SGHTA and CDR2 is FQGNSA in the germline V gene. The CDR3 runs 14 residues. CDR3 nucleotides: TGTGCCAGCAGCTTAGACGGGACTGCCGGGGAGCTGTTTTTT. It is translated as CASSLDGTAGELFF.

This chain connects TRBV28 to TRBJ2-1; 13 bases are shared with TRBD2. J lost 9 bases, V lost 5 bases, and 7 bases had no gene match. The CDR3 contains 15 residues. The germline gives CDR1 MDHEN, CDR2 SYDVKM. The CDR3 DNA reads as TGTGCCAGCAGTACACGGACTAGCGGGAGAAGTGAGCAGTTCTTC. This gives the protein CASSTRTSGRSEQFF.

V is TRBV27 and J is TRBJ1-2; a weak D match, TRBD1 (5 bases). The ends were cut back, 2 bases at V and 6 bases at J, with 22 bases in the middle. Germline lookup yields CDR1 MNHEY and CDR2 SMNVEV (reference sequence). This CDR3 has 17 amino acids. The CDR3 region has the DNA TGTGCCAGCAGTTTACGGGTCCCGGGGCCCTTTTCGGATGGCTACACCTTC. Encoded protein: CASSLRVPGPFSDGYTF.

The chain recombines TRBV10-3 with TRBJ2-7; the D is unclear. V was clipped by 0 bases and J by 2 bases, with 26 bases between them. Germline values: CDR1 ENHRY, CDR2 SYGVKD. This CDR3 has 20 amino acids. The CDR3 DNA is TGTGCCATCAGTGAGTCGAAGACATCCGAAACCCGAAAGGAGACCTACGAGCAGTACTTC. Amino acid sequence: CAISESKTSETRKETYEQYF.

The V and J genes are TRBV28 and TRBJ2-7; 9 bases agree with TRBD2. This CDR3 is 16 amino acids long. The ends lost 5 bases at V and 3 bases at J; junction bases unmatched: 11. Germline V gene lookup returns CDR1 MDHEN and CDR2 SYDVKM. For the CDR3, the DNA is TGTGCCAGCAGTACCCGCGGGGCGGGAGGGTTCTACGAGCAGTACTTC. Its translation is CASSTRGAGGFYEQYF. Full variable domain (remainder filled in from reference TRBV28 and TRBJ2-7): DVKVTQSSRYLVKRTGEKVFLECVQDMDHENMFWYRQDPGLGLRLIYFSYDVKMKEKGDIPEGYSVSREKKERFSLILESASTNQTSMYLCASSTRGAGGFYEQYFGPGTRLTVT.

The gene calls are TRBV6-1 and TRBJ1-3; no firm D call. Germline assignment: CDR1 MNHNS and CDR2 SASEGT. Trimming pared 8 bases from V and 4 bases from J, leaving 18 bases between. This CDR3 is 15 amino acids long. This chain's CDR3 is CASLRPGVGGNTIYF. The CDR3 DNA sequence: TGTGCCAGCCTGAGACCGGGAGTAGGGGGAAACACCATATATTTT.

V is TRBV7-2 and J is TRBJ2-1; the D gene is possibly TRBD1 (5 bases). The V end lost 1 base, the J end lost 12 bases, and 19 bases lay between the germline ends. This CDR3 has 15 amino acids. In germline, CDR1 is SGHTA, CDR2 FQGNSA. CDR3 coding DNA: TGTGCCAGCAGCTTAGATGGTCAGGGCGTTCTGTGGCAGTTCTTC. Translated: CASSLDGQGVLWQFF.

V gene TRBV7-9 combines with J gene TRBJ2-5; D unresolved. The DNA end is more similar to TRBJ2-7, so the J call may be wrong. CDR3 length: 14 amino acids. Germline V gives CDR1 SEHNR, CDR2 FQNEAQ (reference sequence). The CDR3 bases are TGTGCCAGCAGCTTAGGTACCCTCCTTGGCGAGCAGTACTTC. Its protein product is CASSLGTLLGEQYF.

The J gene is TRBJ1-2, the V gene TRBV11-2, with a tentative D call TRBD1 (6 bases). V lost 1 base and J lost 8, with 17 bases in between. The CDR3 extends over 15 amino acids. The germline gives CDR1 SGHAT, CDR2 FQNNGV. CDR3 residues: CASSLAPQGWDGYTF. CDR3 nucleotides: TGTGCCAGCAGCTTAGCGCCACAGGGCTGGGACGGCTACACCTTC.

The gene calls are TRBV14 and TRBJ1-1; 8 nucleotides agree with TRBD1. Losses at the gene ends were 1 base for V and 4 bases for J; bases not matched to a gene: 5. Per germline, CDR1 SGHDN and CDR2 FVKESK. The length of the CDR3 is 15 residues. CDR3 sequence reads: CASSQVPGGGTEAFF. The CDR3 DNA sequence: TGTGCCAGCAGCCAAGTCCCAGGGGGCGGCACTGAAGCTTTCTTT.